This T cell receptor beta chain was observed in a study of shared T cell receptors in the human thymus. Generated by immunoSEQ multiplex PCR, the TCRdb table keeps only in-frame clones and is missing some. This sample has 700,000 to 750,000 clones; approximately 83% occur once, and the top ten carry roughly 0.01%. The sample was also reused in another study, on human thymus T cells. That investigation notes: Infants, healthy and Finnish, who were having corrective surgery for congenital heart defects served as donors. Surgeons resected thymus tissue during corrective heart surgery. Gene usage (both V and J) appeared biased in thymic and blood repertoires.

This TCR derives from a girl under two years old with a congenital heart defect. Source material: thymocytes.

In DNA form, the CDR3 reads TGTGCCAGCAGCGTAGCAAGCGTAGGCTATGGCTACACCTTC. It encodes CASSVASVGYGYTF. The gene calls are TRBV9 and TRBJ1-2, with D unclear. V was cut by 0 bases and J by 4 bases, with 10 bases left in between. This CDR3 comprises 14 residues. Per germline, CDR1 SGDLS and CDR2 YYNGEE.